A selection of T cell receptor beta chains follows, all from one sample in a study of T cells in tuberculosis. Produced via immunoSEQ multiplex PCR; TCRdb's table is partial and in-frame only. The repertoire holds about 22,000 clones, with over 75% as singletons. The material was PBMCs, obtained at tuberculosis diagnosis. These receptors were obtained from an adult with tuberculosis. Each CDR3 is given with its conserved first and last residue. The D gene is left open where the match is weak. Rows may omit the clone size; those that give it use once, few, many or a size class.

clone_size | j_call | d_call | v_call | cdr3_nt | cdr3_aa
- | TRBJ2-7 | TRBD2 | TRBV27 | TGTGCCAGCAGTTTCCGGCTAGCGGGAGAGGACGAGCAGTACTTC | CASSFRLAGEDEQYF
once | TRBJ1-5 | - | TRBV19 | TGTGCCAGTAGTTCCTCCGGGACACAGGATCAGCCCCAGCATTTT | CASSSSGTQDQPQHF
- | TRBJ1-2 | - | TRBV10-3 | TGTGCCATCAGTGAGTCAGGAGAATTTTATGGCTACACCTTC | CAISESGEFYGYTF
- | TRBJ1-4 | TRBD1 | TRBV14 | TGTGCCAGCAGCCTACAGGGGAGTGAAAAACTGTTTTTT | CASSLQGSEKLFF
- | TRBJ2-7 | - | TRBV6-5 | TGTGCCAGCAGTTACTACGGGGTTGGGTACGAGCAGTACTTC | CASSYYGVGYEQYF
- | TRBJ2-7 | - | TRBV7-9 | TGTGCCAGCAGCTTAAGGGACAACGCCTACGAGCAGTACTTC | CASSLRDNAYEQYF
few | TRBJ1-1 | TRBD1 | TRBV7-9 | TGTGCCAGCAGCTTCGGACAGGGTGGCACTGAAGCTTTCTTT | CASSFGQGGTEAFF
- | TRBJ1-2 | TRBD1 | TRBV19 | TGTGCCAGTAGTATGCTCAGGGGGCTTAATGGCTACACCTTC | CASSMLRGLNGYTF
- | TRBJ1-2 | - | TRBV7-9 | TGTGCCAGCAGCCCGACAGGACCCTATGGCTACACCTTC | CASSPTGPYGYTF
- | TRBJ2-7 | TRBD1 | TRBV5-6 | TGTGCCAGCAGTTTAGGGACAGTTGCCTACGAGCAGTACTTC | CASSLGTVAYEQYF
- | TRBJ2-1 | - | TRBV10-1 | TGCGCCACTAATCTAGAAATTACAAGTGAGCAGTTCTTC | CATNLEITSEQFF
- | TRBJ1-1 | - | TRBV6-5 | TGTGCCAGCAGTTACCCGCAGGTGGGGGCGCCCACTGAAGCTTTCTTT | CASSYPQVGAPTEAFF
- | TRBJ2-3 | - | TRBV25-1 | TGTGCCAGCAGTGAATACCAGGTCCGGGATACGCAGTATTTT | CASSEYQVRDTQYF
- | TRBJ2-7 | - | TRBV19 | TGTGCCAGTAGTGTCGACAGGTACTCCTACGAGCAGTACTTC | CASSVDRYSYEQYF
few | TRBJ1-1 | - | TRBV11-2 | TGTGCCAGCAGTCGGACAGTTGAAGCTTTCTTT | CASSRTVEAFF
- | TRBJ2-5 | TRBD2 | TRBV7-2 | TGTGCCAGCAGCTTCTCCGCGGGAGGTGGGGAGACCCAGTACTTC | CASSFSAGGGETQYF
- | TRBJ2-3 | TRBD2 | TRBV11-2 | TGTGCCAGCAGCGGAATGCGGGGGGGCCACGGAGATACGCAGTATTTT | CASSGMRGGHGDTQYF
- | TRBJ2-7 | TRBD1 | TRBV19 | TGTGCCAGTAGTCCAGACAGGGGGGTTGAAGGCGAGCAGTACTTC | CASSPDRGVEGEQYF
- | TRBJ2-1 | TRBD1 | TRBV25-1 | TGTGCCACAGGGGGTTCCTACAATGAGCAGTTCTTC | CATGGSYNEQFF
large | TRBJ1-1 | - | TRBV5-1 | TGCGCCAGCAGCCCTGGGAAGAGGGCTGAAGCTTTCTTT | CASSPGKRAEAFF
- | TRBJ2-1 | - | TRBV7-2 | TGTGCCAGCAGCTTAGCTCGGGGGTACAATGAGCAGTTCTTC | CASSLARGYNEQFF
- | TRBJ2-2 | - | TRBV5-1 | TGCGCCAGCAGCTTGGCAGGCGGGGACACCGGGGAGCTGTTTTTT | CASSLAGGDTGELFF
- | TRBJ1-2 | - | TRBV7-8 | TGTGCCAGCAGCTTAGATCGGGGTAGGGGCTACACCTTC | CASSLDRGRGYTF
- | TRBJ1-5 | - | TRBV27 | TGTGCCAGCAGTTTCACGGGTAATCAGCCCCAGCATTTT | CASSFTGNQPQHF
- | TRBJ2-2 | TRBD2 | TRBV19 | TGTGCCAGTAGTAAATCCTACTCACTAGCGGGTAACGGGGAGCTGTTTTTT | CASSKSYSLAGNGELFF
- | TRBJ1-3 | TRBD1 | TRBV6-1 | TGTGCCAGCAGTGGACCCGGGACAGGGGGCGCGGACACCATATATTTT | CASSGPGTGGADTIYF
- | TRBJ1-3 | - | TRBV4-3 | TGCGCCAGCAGCCAAGAGGGCAGGGCGAAATATTTT | CASSQEGRAKYF
large | TRBJ1-5 | - | TRBV28 | TGTGCCAGCAGTCTAGTGGTTTTAAGTCATCAGCCCCAGCATTTT | CASSLVVLSHQPQHF
once | TRBJ1-2 | - | TRBV5-6 | TGTGCCAGCAGCTTAGGGGAAACGGGAGGAACCTGGACCTTC | CASSLGETGGTWTF
- | TRBJ1-5 | - | TRBV7-8 | TGTGCCAGCAGCTTAGACCCGGGTTCGGGTCAGCCCCAGCATTTT | CASSLDPGSGQPQHF
- | TRBJ2-7 | - | TRBV4-3 | TGCGCCAGCAGCCAAGGAGGGGGAGAGCAGTACTTC | CASSQGGGEQYF
- | TRBJ1-2 | - | TRBV4-2 | TGTGCCAGCAGCCCCTACGTGAGTAACTATGGCTACACCTTC | CASSPYVSNYGYTF
once | TRBJ2-1 | TRBD2 | TRBV5-1 | TGCGCCAGCAGCTCAGGGGGGACTAGCAGTTACAATGAGCAGTTCTTC | CASSSGGTSSYNEQFF
- | TRBJ2-3 | - | TRBV7-9 | TGTGCCAGCAGCCCCGTGGTAGCGGATATCACAGATACGCAGTATTTT | CASSPVVADITDTQYF
- | TRBJ2-3 | - | TRBV27 | TGTGCCAGCCGTACAGGAGCAGATACGCAGTATTTT | CASRTGADTQYF
- | TRBJ2-7 | TRBD1 | TRBV11-2 | TGTGCCAGCAGCTTCCTGAGGACAGGGGGATTCGAGCAGTACTTC | CASSFLRTGGFEQYF
- | TRBJ2-1 | - | TRBV2 | TGTGCCAGCAGTTTTAGGGGGCCTAGCGCGGGAAATGAGCAGTTCTTC | CASSFRGPSAGNEQFF
- | TRBJ1-2 | - | TRBV6-5 | TGTGCCAGCAGTTACTCGAGGGGGTCGGGTGGCTATGGCTACACCTTC | CASSYSRGSGGYGYTF
once | TRBJ2-7 | TRBD2 | TRBV6-1 | TGTGCCAGCAGTGAAAGGGGGAGACTAGCGGGAGGTTGGGAGCAGTACTTC | CASSERGRLAGGWEQYF
- | TRBJ2-7 | - | TRBV28 | TGTGCCACTTCTATTGCCTACGAGCAGTACTTC | CATSIAYEQYF
- | TRBJ1-1 | TRBD1 | TRBV29-1 | TGCAGCGTTTGGACAGGGGTGAACACTGAAGCTTTCTTT | CSVWTGVNTEAFF